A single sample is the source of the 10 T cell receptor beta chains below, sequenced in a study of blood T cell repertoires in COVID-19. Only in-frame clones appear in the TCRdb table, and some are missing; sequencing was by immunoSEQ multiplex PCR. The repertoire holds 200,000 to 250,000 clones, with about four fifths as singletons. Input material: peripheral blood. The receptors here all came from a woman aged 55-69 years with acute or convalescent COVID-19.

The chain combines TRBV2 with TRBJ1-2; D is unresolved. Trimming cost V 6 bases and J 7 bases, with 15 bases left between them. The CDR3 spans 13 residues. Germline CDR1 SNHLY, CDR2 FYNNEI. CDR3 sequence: CASRSRALVGYTF. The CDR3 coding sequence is TGTGCCAGCAGATCGAGGGCATTGGTTGGCTACACCTTC.

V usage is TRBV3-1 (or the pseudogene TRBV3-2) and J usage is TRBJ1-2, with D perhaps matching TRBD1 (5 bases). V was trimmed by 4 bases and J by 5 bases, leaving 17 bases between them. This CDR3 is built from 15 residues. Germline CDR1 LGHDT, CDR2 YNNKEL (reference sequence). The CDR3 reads CASSLGGGLGYGYTF. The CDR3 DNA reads TGTGCCAGCAGCCTCGGGGGAGGGCTAGGTTATGGCTACACCTTC.

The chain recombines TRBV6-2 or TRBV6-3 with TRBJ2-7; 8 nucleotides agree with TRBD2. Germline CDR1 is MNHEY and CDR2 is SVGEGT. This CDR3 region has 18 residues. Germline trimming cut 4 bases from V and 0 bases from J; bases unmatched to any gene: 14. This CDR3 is CASSLGLDFPSGSYEQYF. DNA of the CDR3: TGTGCCAGCAGTTTGGGACTAGATTTTCCCTCCGGCTCCTACGAGCAGTACTTC.

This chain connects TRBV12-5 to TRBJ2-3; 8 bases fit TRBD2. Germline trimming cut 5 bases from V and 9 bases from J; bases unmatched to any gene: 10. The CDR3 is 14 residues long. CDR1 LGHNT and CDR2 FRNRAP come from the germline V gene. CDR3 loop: CASGKSGGPRTQYF. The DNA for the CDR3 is TGTGCTAGTGGTAAAAGCGGGGGACCCAGGACGCAGTATTTT.

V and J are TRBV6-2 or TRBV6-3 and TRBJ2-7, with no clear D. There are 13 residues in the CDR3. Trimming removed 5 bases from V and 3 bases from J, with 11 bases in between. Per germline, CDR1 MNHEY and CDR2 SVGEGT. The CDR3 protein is CASSPATVYEQYF. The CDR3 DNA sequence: TGTGCCAGCAGTCCGGCTACAGTCTACGAGCAGTACTTC.

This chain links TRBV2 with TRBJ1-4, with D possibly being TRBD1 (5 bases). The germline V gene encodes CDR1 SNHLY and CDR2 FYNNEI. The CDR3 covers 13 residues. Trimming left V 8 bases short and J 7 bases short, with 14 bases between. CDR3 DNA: TGTGCCAGCCGGGCAGGGTCTAGTGAAAAACTGTTTTTT. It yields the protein CASRAGSSEKLFF.

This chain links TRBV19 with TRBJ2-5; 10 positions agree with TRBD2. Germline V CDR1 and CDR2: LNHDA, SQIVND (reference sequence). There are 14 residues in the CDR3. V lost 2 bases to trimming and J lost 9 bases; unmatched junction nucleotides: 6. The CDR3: CASSIPTSGASQYF. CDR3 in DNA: TGTGCCAGTAGTATACCCACTAGCGGGGCCTCCCAGTACTTC.

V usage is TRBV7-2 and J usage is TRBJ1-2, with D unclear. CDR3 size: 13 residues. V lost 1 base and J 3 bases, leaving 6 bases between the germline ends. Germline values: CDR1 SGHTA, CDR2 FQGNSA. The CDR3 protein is CASSLDSDYGYTF. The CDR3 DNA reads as TGTGCCAGCAGCTTAGACAGTGACTATGGCTACACCTTC.

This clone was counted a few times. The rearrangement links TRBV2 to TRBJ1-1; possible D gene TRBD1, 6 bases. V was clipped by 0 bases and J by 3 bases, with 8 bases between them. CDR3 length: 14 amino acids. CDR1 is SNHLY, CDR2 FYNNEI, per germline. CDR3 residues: CASSEAYRDTEAFF. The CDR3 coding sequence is TGTGCCAGCAGTGAAGCTTACAGGGACACTGAAGCTTTCTTT.

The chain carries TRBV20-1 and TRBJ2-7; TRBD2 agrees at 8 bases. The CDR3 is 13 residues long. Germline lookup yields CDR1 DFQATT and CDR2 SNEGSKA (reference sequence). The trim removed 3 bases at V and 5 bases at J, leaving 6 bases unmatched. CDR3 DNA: TGCAGTGCTAGTACGGGGGGGCTACACGAGCAGTACTTC. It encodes CSASTGGLHEQYF.